Below, one TCR beta chain is given with its context. Its antigen is as yet unknown. The data were produced by immunoSEQ multiplex PCR, yet TCRdb's version contains in-frame clones alone and is incomplete. This sample has millions of clones, with 85% to 95% found just once. CDR1 and CDR2 from the germline V gene are SEHNR and FQNEAQ (reference sequence). The J segment lost 10 bases and the V segment lost 5 bases, leaving 13 bases of the junction unmatched. This CDR3 spans 15 amino acids. These data originate in a study of shared clonotypes between healthy human individuals. Turning to the study itself: The donor group consisted of a couple of women and three men, aged 18 to 49.

Overall study findings and caveats: Against clonotypes common to all four donors, non-shared ones had lower generation probabilities.

The V and J genes are TRBV7-9 and TRBJ2-1, with TRBD2 identical over 8 bases. Sequences were obtained from naive CD4+ T cells sorted from blood. Stated subset: CD45RA+ positively selected. The sequence derives from a man in his late teens or twenties in good health. The CDR3 nucleotides read TGTGCCAGCAGCCGCGCAGGAGCGGGAGAGGGGGAGCAGTTCTTC. Residues: CASSRAGAGEGEQFF.